The 20 T cell receptor beta chains below were found in one sample sequenced in a study of OX40 agonist ivuxolimab in advanced cancers. Profiled with immunoSEQ multiplex PCR; TCRdb holds only in-frame clones, not every one. The sample records roughly 77,000 clones, about four fifths being singletons. Specimen: CD4+ or CD8+ T cells sorted from blood, collected in a trial of the OX40 agonist ivuxolimab. The receptors were gathered from an adult with an advanced solid tumor such as melanoma, head and neck, liver or kidney cancer.

The chain employs TRBV5-1 and TRBJ1-5; D is possibly TRBD1 (6 bases). Trimming pared 0 bases from V and 4 bases from J, leaving 8 bases between. Germline V gene data show CDR1 as SGHRS and CDR2 as YFSETQ. This CDR3 is 14 amino acids long. CDR3 nucleotide sequence: TGCGCCAGCAGCTTGGAGGGGGGGAATCAGCCCCAGCATTTT. It codes for CASSLEGGNQPQHF.

The chain is built from TRBV5-6 and TRBJ2-5; possibly TRBD2 for D (5 bases). Germline V gene data show CDR1 as SGHDT and CDR2 as YYEEEE. Between the trimmed V and J ends, which lost 6 bases and 3 bases, there was a span of 12 bases. The length of the CDR3 is 13 residues. CDR3 in DNA: TGTGCCAGCACCCCGGGGTCCAAAGAGACCCAGTACTTC. Translation gives CASTPGSKETQYF.

The gene calls are TRBV10-3 and TRBJ1-1; D not resolved. Germline CDR1 reads ENHRY; CDR2 reads SYGVKD. The CDR3 covers 14 residues. V dropped 7 bases and J dropped 3 bases, with 15 bases sitting between them. CDR3: CAITKSGGDTEAFF. In DNA, the CDR3 is TGTGCCATCACTAAATCCGGCGGGGACACTGAAGCTTTCTTT.

The V and J genes are TRBV6-6 and TRBJ2-6; D remains unclear. Germline V gives CDR1 MNHNY, CDR2 SVGAGI (reference sequence). The length of the CDR3 is 13 residues. Trimming stripped 7 bases from V and 2 bases from J, with 6 bases between. CDR3 DNA: TGTGCCAGCATGGCCACTGGGGCCAACGTCCTGACTTTC. Residues: CASMATGANVLTF.

The CDR3 DNA reads TGCGCCAGCAGCTTGGAAGGAAACACCATATATTTT. Amino acid sequence: CASSLEGNTIYF. The chain uses TRBV5-1 and TRBJ1-3, with D hard to call. Trimming took off 0 bases at V and 4 bases at J, with 2 bases between the two ends. From germline, CDR1 is SGHRS and CDR2 YFSETQ. CDR3 length equals 12 residues.

The rearrangement links TRBV6-5 to TRBJ2-7; the D is unclear. The CDR3 is 13 residues long. V dropped 2 bases and J dropped 0 bases, with 5 bases sitting between them. CDR1 is MNHEY, CDR2 SVGAGI, per germline. The CDR3 DNA sequence: TGTGCCAGCAGTTACGTAAGCTCCTACGAGCAGTACTTC. Protein sequence: CASSYVSSYEQYF.

The chain is built from TRBV19 and TRBJ1-1; TRBD1 matches 11 bases. This CDR3 spans 16 amino acids. The germline CDR1 and CDR2 sequences are LNHDA and SQIVND (reference sequence). J gave up 5 bases and V 6 bases, and 11 bases lay outside the gene matches. The CDR3 sequence: CASSRMRDRGRTEAFF. CDR3 DNA: TGTGCCAGTAGCCGAATGAGGGACAGGGGGAGGACTGAAGCTTTCTTT.

This chain links TRBV7-6 with TRBJ2-1; 9 positions match TRBD1. V was pared by 2 bases and J by 2 bases, with 1 base of the junction left unmatched. The CDR3 is 15 amino acids. Germline V gene lookup returns CDR1 SGHVS and CDR2 FNYEAQ. In nucleotides, the CDR3 is TGTGCCAGCAGCTTAAGGACAGGGGCCTACAATGAGCAGTTCTTC. Translating it yields CASSLRTGAYNEQFF.

The V gene is TRBV28, the J gene TRBJ2-7, with 7 positions matching TRBD2. This CDR3 is built from 15 residues. The germline V gene has CDR1 MDHEN and CDR2 SYDVKM. The V segment lost 4 bases and the J segment 5 bases; nucleotides outside the gene matches: 11. The CDR3 sequence is CASSSGGGPVNEQYF. In nucleotides, the CDR3 is TGTGCCAGCAGTTCTGGGGGAGGGCCCGTAAACGAGCAGTACTTC.

The chain employs TRBV6-5 and TRBJ2-2; D perhaps matches TRBD1 (6 bases). The germline CDR1 and CDR2 sequences are MNHEY and SVGAGI. This CDR3 contains 14 residues. V was shortened by 2 bases and J by 4 bases, with 8 bases between the two germline ends. The DNA for the CDR3 is TGTGCCAGCAGTTACCCGGACAGCACCGGGGAGCTGTTTTTT. This translates into CASSYPDSTGELFF.

The J gene is TRBJ2-7, the V gene TRBV15, with 13 bases that match TRBD2. Germline trimming cut 1 base from V and 3 bases from J; bases unmatched to any gene: 3. The CDR3 spans 16 residues. Germline V gene lookup returns CDR1 LNHNV and CDR2 YYDKDF (reference sequence). The CDR3 DNA reads TGTGCCACCAGCAGAGCCCGGACTAGCGGGGGCTACGAGCAGTACTTC. It translates to CATSRARTSGGYEQYF.

The chain is built from TRBV6-5 and TRBJ2-7, with 12 positions matching TRBD1. The CDR3 runs 15 residues. Per the germline V gene, CDR1 is MNHEY and CDR2 is SVGAGI. V gave up 0 bases and J gave up 4 bases; unmatched junction bases: 1. CDR3 in DNA: TGTGCCAGCAGTTACTCGGGACAGGGGGCATACGAGCAGTACTTC. It yields the protein CASSYSGQGAYEQYF.

The rearrangement uses TRBV18 and TRBJ1-2, with D maybe TRBD1 (6 bases). This CDR3 has 16 residues. Trimming took 3 bases from V and 8 from J, leaving 22 bases between them. CDR1 is KGHSH and CDR2 is LQKENI in the germline V gene. CDR3 sequence reads: CASSPLWTEARGGYTF. The CDR3 nucleotides read TGTGCCAGCTCACCCCTTTGGACAGAAGCTAGGGGCGGCTACACCTTC.

This sequence joins TRBV4-3 and TRBJ2-7; TRBD2 matches at 10 bases. Losses at the gene ends were 1 base for V and 6 bases for J; bases not matched to a gene: 12. CDR3 length: 17 residues. Per the germline V gene, CDR1 is LGHNA and CDR2 is YSLEER. The CDR3 here is CASSQVPSGGNPIEQYF. The DNA for the CDR3 is TGCGCCAGCAGCCAAGTTCCTAGCGGGGGAAACCCCATCGAGCAGTACTTC.

The count of this clone is one. The chain carries TRBV7-2 and TRBJ2-6; 7 bases match TRBD2. Per germline, CDR1 SGHTA and CDR2 FQGNSA. The CDR3 extends over 16 amino acids. The ends lost 3 bases at V and 2 bases at J; junction bases unmatched: 4. The CDR3 DNA sequence: TGTGCCAGCAGCTTGGGACTATGGACTGGGGCCAACGTCCTGACTTTC. Its protein product is CASSLGLWTGANVLTF.

This clone was observed once. V is TRBV5-4 and J is TRBJ2-7; 9 bases line up with TRBD1. With V trimmed by 4 bases and J by 6 bases, 11 bases remained unmatched. Germline-derived CDR1 and CDR2 are SGHNT and YYREEE (reference sequence). The CDR3 spans 15 residues. CDR3 in amino acids: CASSQQGALSPEQYF. The CDR3 region has the DNA TGTGCCAGCAGCCAACAGGGGGCGCTGAGTCCCGAGCAGTACTTC.

J is TRBJ1-1 and V is TRBV2; a possible D gene is TRBD1 (5 bases). Germline V gene data show CDR1 as SNHLY and CDR2 as FYNNEI. The V and J ends lost 4 bases and 7 bases respectively, with 16 bases between them. The CDR3 has 14 residues. CDR3 in amino acids: CASSAGQGRIEAFF. The CDR3 DNA sequence: TGTGCCAGCAGTGCAGGACAAGGGAGGATTGAAGCTTTCTTT.

The chain links TRBV7-7 to TRBJ2-1, with 7 bases aligning to TRBD2. J gave up 7 bases and V 5 bases, and 5 bases lay outside the gene matches. CDR3 length equals 13 residues. Looked up from germline, CDR1 is SSHAT and CDR2 is FNYEAQ (reference sequence). The CDR3 DNA is TGTGCCAGCAGCCCGGGACTACTAAATGAGCAGTTCTTC. Protein sequence: CASSPGLLNEQFF.

The table lists this clone with a count of one. This chain connects TRBV6-1 to TRBJ1-3; D gene unclear. From germline, CDR1 is MNHNS and CDR2 SASEGT. The CDR3 has 15 amino acids. V was shortened by 7 bases and J by 3 bases, with 16 bases between the two germline ends. In nucleotides, the CDR3 is TGTGCCAGCACCACCCAGGAGTGGGGTGGAAACACCATATATTTT. Residues: CASTTQEWGGNTIYF.

The rearrangement links TRBV19 to TRBJ1-4; no firm D call. The germline gives CDR1 LNHDA, CDR2 SQIVND (reference sequence). The V end was cut by 3 bases, the J end by 4 bases, with 12 bases between. CDR3 size: 15 residues. CDR3 protein: CASSISQSNNEKLFF. CDR3 coding DNA: TGTGCCAGTAGTATCAGCCAGAGCAATAATGAAAAACTGTTTTTT.